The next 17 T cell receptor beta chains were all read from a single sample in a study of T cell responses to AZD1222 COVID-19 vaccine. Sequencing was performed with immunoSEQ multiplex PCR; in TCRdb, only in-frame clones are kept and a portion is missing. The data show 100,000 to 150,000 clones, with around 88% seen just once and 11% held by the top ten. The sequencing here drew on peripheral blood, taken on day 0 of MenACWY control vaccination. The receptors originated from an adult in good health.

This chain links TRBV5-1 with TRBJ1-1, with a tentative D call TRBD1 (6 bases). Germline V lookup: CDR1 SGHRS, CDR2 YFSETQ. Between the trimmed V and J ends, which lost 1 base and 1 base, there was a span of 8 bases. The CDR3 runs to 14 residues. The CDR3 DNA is TGCGCCAGCAGCTTGCCGGGGGCGAACACTGAAGCTTTCTTT. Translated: CASSLPGANTEAFF.

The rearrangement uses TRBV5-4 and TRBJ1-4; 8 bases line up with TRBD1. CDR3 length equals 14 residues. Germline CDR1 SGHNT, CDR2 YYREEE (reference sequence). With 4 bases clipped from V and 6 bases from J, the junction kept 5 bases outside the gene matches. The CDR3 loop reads CASSPGTGHEKLFF. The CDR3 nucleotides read TGTGCCAGCAGCCCCGGGACAGGCCATGAAAAACTGTTTTTT.

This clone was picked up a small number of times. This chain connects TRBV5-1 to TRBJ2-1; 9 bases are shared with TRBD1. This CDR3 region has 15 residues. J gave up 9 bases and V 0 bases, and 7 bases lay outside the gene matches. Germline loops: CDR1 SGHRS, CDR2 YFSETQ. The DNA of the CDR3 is TGCGCCAGCAGCTTGGGGGACAGGGTAGAGGGTGAGCAGTTCTTC. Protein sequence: CASSLGDRVEGEQFF.

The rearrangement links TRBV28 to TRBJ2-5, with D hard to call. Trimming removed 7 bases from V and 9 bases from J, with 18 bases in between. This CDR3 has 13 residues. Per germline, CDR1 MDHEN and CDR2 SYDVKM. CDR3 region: CASTALQSGAQYF. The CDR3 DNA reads TGTGCCAGCACCGCCCTACAGAGTGGGGCCCAGTACTTC.

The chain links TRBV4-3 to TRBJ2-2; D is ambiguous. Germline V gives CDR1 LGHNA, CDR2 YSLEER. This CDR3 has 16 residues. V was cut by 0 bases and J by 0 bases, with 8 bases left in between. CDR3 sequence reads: CASSQDQDTNTGELFF. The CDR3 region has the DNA TGCGCCAGCAGCCAAGATCAGGATACGAACACCGGGGAGCTGTTTTTT.

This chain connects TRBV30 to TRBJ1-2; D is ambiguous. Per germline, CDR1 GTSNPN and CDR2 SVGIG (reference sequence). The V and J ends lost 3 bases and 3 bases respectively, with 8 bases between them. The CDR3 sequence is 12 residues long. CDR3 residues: CAWRNGDYGYTF. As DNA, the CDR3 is TGTGCCTGGAGGAACGGGGACTATGGCTACACCTTC. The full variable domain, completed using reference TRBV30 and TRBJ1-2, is SQTIHQWPATLVQPVGSPLSLECTVEGTSNPNLYWYRQAAGRGLQLLFYSVGIGQISSEVPQNLSASRPQDRQFILSSKKLLLSDSGFYLCAWRNGDYGYTFGSGTRLTVV.

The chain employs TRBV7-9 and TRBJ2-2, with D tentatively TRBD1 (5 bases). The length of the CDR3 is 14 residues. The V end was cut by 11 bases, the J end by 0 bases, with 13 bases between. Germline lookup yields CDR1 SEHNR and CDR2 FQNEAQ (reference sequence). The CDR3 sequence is CADLTDANTGELFF. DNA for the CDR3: TGTGCCGACCTGACAGACGCGAACACCGGGGAGCTGTTTTTT.

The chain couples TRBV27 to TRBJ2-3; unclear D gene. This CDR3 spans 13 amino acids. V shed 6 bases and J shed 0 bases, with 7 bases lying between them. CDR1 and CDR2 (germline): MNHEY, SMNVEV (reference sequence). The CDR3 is CASRRGSTDTQYF. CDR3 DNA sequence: TGTGCCAGCAGGCGAGGTAGCACAGATACGCAGTATTTT.

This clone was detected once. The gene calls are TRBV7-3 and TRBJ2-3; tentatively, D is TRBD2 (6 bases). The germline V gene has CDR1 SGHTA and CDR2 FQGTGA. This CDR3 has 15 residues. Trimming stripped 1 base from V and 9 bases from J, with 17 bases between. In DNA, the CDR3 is TGTGCCAGCAGCTTAAGGGGACCGGGACTTCAAACGCAGTATTTT. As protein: CASSLRGPGLQTQYF.

The DNA for the CDR3 is TGCGCCAGCAGCACACAGGGGGCGCTTGGCTATGGCTACACCTTC. As protein: CASSTQGALGYGYTF. The V gene is TRBV5-1, the J gene TRBJ1-2; 9 nucleotides align to TRBD1. Germline loops: CDR1 SGHRS, CDR2 YFSETQ. V shed 4 bases and J 4 bases; nucleotides not matched to a gene: 8. CDR3 length: 15 amino acids.

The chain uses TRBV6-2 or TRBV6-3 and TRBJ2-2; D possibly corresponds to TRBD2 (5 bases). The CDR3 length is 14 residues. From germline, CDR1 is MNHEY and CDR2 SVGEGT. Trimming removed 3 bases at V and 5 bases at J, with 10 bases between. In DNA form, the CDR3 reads TGTGCCAGCAGTTATCCCGGAGGAACCGGGGAGCTGTTTTTT. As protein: CASSYPGGTGELFF.

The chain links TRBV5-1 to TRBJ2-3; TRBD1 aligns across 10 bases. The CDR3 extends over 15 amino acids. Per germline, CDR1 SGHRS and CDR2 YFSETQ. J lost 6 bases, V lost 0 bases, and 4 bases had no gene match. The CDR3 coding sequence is TGCGCCAGCAGCTTGGGGACAGGGGGGAGCGATACGCAGTATTTT. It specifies CASSLGTGGSDTQYF.

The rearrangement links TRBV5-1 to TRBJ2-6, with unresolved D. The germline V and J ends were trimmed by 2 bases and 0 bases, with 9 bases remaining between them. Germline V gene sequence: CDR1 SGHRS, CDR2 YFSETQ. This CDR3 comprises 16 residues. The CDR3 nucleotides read TGCGCCAGCAGCTTTGCAGGTACCTCTGGGGCCAACGTCCTGACTTTC. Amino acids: CASSFAGTSGANVLTF.

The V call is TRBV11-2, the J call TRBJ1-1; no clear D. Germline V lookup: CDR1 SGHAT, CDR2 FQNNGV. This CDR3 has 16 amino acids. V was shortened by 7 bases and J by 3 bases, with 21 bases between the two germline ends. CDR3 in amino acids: CASTYFSRTGDTEAFF. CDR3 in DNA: TGTGCCAGCACCTACTTCTCCCGGACCGGCGACACTGAAGCTTTCTTT. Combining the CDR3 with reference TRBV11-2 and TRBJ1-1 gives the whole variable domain EAGVAQSPRYKIIEKRQSVAFWCNPISGHATLYWYQQILGQGPKLLIQFQNNGVVDDSQLPKDRFSAERLKGVDSTLKIQPAKLEDSAVYLCASTYFSRTGDTEAFFGQGTRLTVV.

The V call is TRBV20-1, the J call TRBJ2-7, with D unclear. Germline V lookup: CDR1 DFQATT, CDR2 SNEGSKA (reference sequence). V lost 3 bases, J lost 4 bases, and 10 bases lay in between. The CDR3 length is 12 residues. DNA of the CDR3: TGCAGTGCTAGTGCTACCCGATACGAGCAGTACTTC. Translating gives CSASATRYEQYF.

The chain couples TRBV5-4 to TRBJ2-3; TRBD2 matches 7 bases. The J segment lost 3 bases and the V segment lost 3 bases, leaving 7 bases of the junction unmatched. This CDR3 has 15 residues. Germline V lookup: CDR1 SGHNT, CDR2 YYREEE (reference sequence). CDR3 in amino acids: CASSSRLALTDTQYF. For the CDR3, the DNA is TGTGCCAGCAGCTCCCGACTAGCCTTAACAGATACGCAGTATTTT.

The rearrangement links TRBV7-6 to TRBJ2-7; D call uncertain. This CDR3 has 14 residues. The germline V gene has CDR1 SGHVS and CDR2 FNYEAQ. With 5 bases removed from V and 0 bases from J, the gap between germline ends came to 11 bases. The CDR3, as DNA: TGTGCCAGCAGCCTACGGGTAAACTCCTACGAGCAGTACTTC. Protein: CASSLRVNSYEQYF.